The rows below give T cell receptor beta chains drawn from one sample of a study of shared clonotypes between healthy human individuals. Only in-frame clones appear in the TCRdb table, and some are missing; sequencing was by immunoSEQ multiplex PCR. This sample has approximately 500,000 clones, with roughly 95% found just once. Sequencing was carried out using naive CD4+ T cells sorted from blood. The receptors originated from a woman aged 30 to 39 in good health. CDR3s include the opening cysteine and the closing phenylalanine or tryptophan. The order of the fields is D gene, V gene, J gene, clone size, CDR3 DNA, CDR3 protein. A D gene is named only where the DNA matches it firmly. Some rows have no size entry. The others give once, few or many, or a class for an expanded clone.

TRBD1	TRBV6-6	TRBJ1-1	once	TGTGCCAGCAGTTCCTCCGGGACAGTGAACACTGAAGCTTTCTTT	CASSSSGTVNTEAFF
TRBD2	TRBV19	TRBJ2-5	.	TGTGCCAGTAGTACCGGAGGACTAGCGGGGGAAGGAGAGACCCAGTACTTC	CASSTGGLAGEGETQYF
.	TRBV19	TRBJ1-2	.	TGTGCCAGTAAGAGGACAGCCGGGGATGGCTACACCTTC	CASKRTAGDGYTF
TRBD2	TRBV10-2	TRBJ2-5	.	TGCGCCAGCGGCAGGACTAGCGGGACCCAAGAGACCCAGTACTTC	CASGRTSGTQETQYF
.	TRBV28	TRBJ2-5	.	TGTGCCAGCAGTTGGGCCACCCAGACCCAGTACTTC	CASSWATQTQYF
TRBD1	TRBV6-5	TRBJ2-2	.	TGTGCCAGCAGTTACGATGGGACAGGGAACACCGGGGAGCTGTTTTTT	CASSYDGTGNTGELFF
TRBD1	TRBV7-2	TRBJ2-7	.	TGTGCCAGCAGCTTAGCCCGGACAGGCCCCTACGAGCAGTACTTC	CASSLARTGPYEQYF
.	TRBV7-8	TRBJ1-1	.	TGTGCCAGCAGATCTGGTAGCAGCTCCAGGGCTTTCTTT	CASRSGSSSRAFF
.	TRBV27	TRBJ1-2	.	TGTGCCAGCAGTTTATCTGGGCGGGAACGAGGCTACACCTTC	CASSLSGRERGYTF
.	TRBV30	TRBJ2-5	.	TGTGCCTGGAGTCATCTCCCCCCAGCATCCCAAGAGACCCAGTACTTC	CAWSHLPPASQETQYF
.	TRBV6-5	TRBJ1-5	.	TGTGCCAGCAGTTATGGGGGTAACCAGCCCCAGCATTTT	CASSYGGNQPQHF
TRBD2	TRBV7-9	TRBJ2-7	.	TGTGCCAGCAGCCCAAAACTGTTTCGAGGGACTACCTACGAGCAGTACTTC	CASSPKLFRGTTYEQYF
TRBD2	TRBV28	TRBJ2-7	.	TGTGCCAGCAGAGGACTAGCGGGAGGCTCCTACGAGCAGTACTTC	CASRGLAGGSYEQYF
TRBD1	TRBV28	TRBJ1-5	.	TGTGCCACCTTTAAATCAGGGGGCTTTAGCAATCAGCCCCAGCATTTT	CATFKSGGFSNQPQHF
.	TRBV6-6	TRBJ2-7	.	TGTGCCAGCAGTTACGTCCGGGCCGAGTACGAGCAGTACTTC	CASSYVRAEYEQYF
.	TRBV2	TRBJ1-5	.	TGTGCCAGCAAGGGTAGCAATCAGCCCCAGCATTTT	CASKGSNQPQHF
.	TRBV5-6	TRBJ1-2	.	TGTGCCAGCAGCTTCGGCAGGACTTACTATGGCTACACCTTC	CASSFGRTYYGYTF
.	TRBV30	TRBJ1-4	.	TGTGCCTGGAGTGAGGGACCCGCTGGGGAAAAACTGTTTTTT	CAWSEGPAGEKLFF
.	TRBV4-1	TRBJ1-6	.	TGCGCCAGCAGAGGGACCGAGAATTCGATTTCACCCCTCCACTTT	CASRGTENSISPLHF
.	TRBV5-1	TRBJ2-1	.	TGCGCCAGCAGCTTGCAAGACAATGAGCAGTTCTTC	CASSLQDNEQFF
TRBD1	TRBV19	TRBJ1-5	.	TGTGCCACCTGGGGGACAGTGGGTAATTCTCAGCCCCAGCATTTT	CATWGTVGNSQPQHF
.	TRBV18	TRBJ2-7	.	TGTGCCAGCTCACCACCCCCCGATCTGGCCCCCTACGAGCAGTACTTC	CASSPPPDLAPYEQYF
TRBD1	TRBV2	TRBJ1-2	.	TGTGCCAGCCGGGACAGGGTAACTTCAGATGGCTACACCTTC	CASRDRVTSDGYTF
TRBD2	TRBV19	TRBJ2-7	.	TGTGCCAGTAGTTCCGGGACTAGCGGAACCTACGAGCAGTACTTC	CASSSGTSGTYEQYF
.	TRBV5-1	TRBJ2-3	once	TGCGCCAGCAGCGCCTTTGCCAGGGACACAGATACGCAGTATTTT	CASSAFARDTDTQYF
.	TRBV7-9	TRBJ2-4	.	TGTGCCAGCAGTTTTTCTTTGGGCGGGGCAGCCAAAAACATTCAGTACTTC	CASSFSLGGAAKNIQYF
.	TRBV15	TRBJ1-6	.	TGTGCCACCAGCAGAGATTCTCCGGTGAATTCACCCCTCCACTTT	CATSRDSPVNSPLHF
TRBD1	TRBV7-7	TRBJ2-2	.	TGTGCCAGCAGTCCCCAGGGGGCAGGGACCGGGGAGCTGTTTTTT	CASSPQGAGTGELFF
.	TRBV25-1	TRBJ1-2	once	TGTGCCAGCAGTGAGGAGGGTAGGAATGGCTACACCTTC	CASSEEGRNGYTF
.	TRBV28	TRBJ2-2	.	TGTGCCAGCAGGAGACAAGGCGCAACCGGGGAGCTGTTTTTT	CASRRQGATGELFF
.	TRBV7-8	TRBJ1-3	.	TGTGCCAGCAGCTTATTGGGGGACACCATATATTTT	CASSLLGDTIYF
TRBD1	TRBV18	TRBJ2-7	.	TGTGCCAGCTCAGTGGGACAGGGGTTTTACGAGCAGTACTTC	CASSVGQGFYEQYF
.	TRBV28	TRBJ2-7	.	TGTGCCAGCAGTTCCGCGTCAGGTCATACCTACGAGCAGTACTTC	CASSSASGHTYEQYF
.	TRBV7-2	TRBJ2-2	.	TGTGCCAGCAGCTTAATCGGCGGGCCTCGGTTGGGGAATACCGGGGAGCTGTTTTTT	CASSLIGGPRLGNTGELFF
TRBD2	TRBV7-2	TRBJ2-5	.	TGTGCCAGCAGCTTCGGACTAGCGGGAGGGGTGGGAGAGACCCAGTACTTC	CASSFGLAGGVGETQYF
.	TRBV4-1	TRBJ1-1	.	TGCGCCAGCAGCTCCGAATTACACAGACGGTTCCCTAAAGCTTTCTTT	CASSSELHRRFPKAFF
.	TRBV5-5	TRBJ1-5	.	TGTGCCAGCAGCCGGGGGTCTGGTAATAGCAATCAGCCCCAGCATTTT	CASSRGSGNSNQPQHF
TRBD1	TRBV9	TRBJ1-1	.	TGTGCCAGCAGCGTACAGGGGGCGCACACTGAAGCTTTCTTT	CASSVQGAHTEAFF
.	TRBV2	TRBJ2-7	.	TGTGCCAGCGTCAACGGACCCTCCTACGAGCAGTACTTC	CASVNGPSYEQYF
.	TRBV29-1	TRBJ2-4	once	TGCAGCGTGGACCCGGGACTTCGGGACATTCAGTACTTC	CSVDPGLRDIQYF
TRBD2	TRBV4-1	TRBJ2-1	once	TGCGCCAGCAGCCAATCTAGCGGGAGTAGAAATGAGCAGTTCTTC	CASSQSSGSRNEQFF
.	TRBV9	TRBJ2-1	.	TGTGCCAGCAGCCCCTCACTAGTCTCCTACAATGAGCAGTTCTTC	CASSPSLVSYNEQFF
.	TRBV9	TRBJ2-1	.	TGTGCCAGCAGCGGAGAGGTGTGGGCCGGGGATGAGCAGTTCTTC	CASSGEVWAGDEQFF
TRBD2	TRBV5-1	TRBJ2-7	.	TGCGCCAGCAGCTTGGGCTGGACTAGCGGGAATTACGAGCAGTACTTC	CASSLGWTSGNYEQYF
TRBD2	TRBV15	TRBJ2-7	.	TGTGCCACCAGCAGAGTTTACAGCGGGAGCCATGACGAGCAGTACTTC	CATSRVYSGSHDEQYF
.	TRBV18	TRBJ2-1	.	TGTGCCAGCTCACCCGGGACCGGGGGGCAGTTCTTC	CASSPGTGGQFF
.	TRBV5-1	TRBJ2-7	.	TGCGCCAGCAGCTTGGTTTCGGGGTACGAGCAGTACTTC	CASSLVSGYEQYF
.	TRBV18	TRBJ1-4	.	TGTGCCAGCTCACCAGGGCAGGGAGATGAAAAACTGTTTTTT	CASSPGQGDEKLFF
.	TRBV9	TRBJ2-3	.	TGTGCCAGCAGCGTAAGGCTAGGAGGGGCGGATACGCAGTATTTT	CASSVRLGGADTQYF
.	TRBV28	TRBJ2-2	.	TGTGCCAGCAGTTTCGGGACCCCGAACACCGGGGAGCTGTTTTTT	CASSFGTPNTGELFF
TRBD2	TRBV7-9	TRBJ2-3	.	TGTGCCAGCAGCTTAATGGAACTAGCGCCCAGCACAGATACGCAGTATTTT	CASSLMELAPSTDTQYF
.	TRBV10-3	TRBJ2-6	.	TGTGCCATCAGTTCGTTAACTGAGATACAAAGTCGGGCCAACGTCCTGACTTTC	CAISSLTEIQSRANVLTF
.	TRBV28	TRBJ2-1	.	TGTGCCAGCAGCCTGCCCGGGGGGCTAGTAATCGAGCAGTTCTTC	CASSLPGGLVIEQFF
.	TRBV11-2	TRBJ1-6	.	TGTGCCAGCAGCCCCTTTCATCGACCCGCGGATTCACCCCTCCACTTT	CASSPFHRPADSPLHF
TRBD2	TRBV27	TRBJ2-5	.	TGTGCCAGCAGTTCCTGGGCGGGAGAGTACCAAGAGACCCAGTACTTC	CASSSWAGEYQETQYF
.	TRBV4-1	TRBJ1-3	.	TGCGCCAGCCGCCCGGACAGCTCTGGAAACACCATATATTTT	CASRPDSSGNTIYF
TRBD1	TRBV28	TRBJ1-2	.	TGTGCCAGCAGCCCATCCGGGACAGGGATTCACTATGGCTACACCTTC	CASSPSGTGIHYGYTF
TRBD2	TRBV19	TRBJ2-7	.	TGTGCCAGCCGACTAGCGGGAGCTTACGAGCAGTACTTC	CASRLAGAYEQYF